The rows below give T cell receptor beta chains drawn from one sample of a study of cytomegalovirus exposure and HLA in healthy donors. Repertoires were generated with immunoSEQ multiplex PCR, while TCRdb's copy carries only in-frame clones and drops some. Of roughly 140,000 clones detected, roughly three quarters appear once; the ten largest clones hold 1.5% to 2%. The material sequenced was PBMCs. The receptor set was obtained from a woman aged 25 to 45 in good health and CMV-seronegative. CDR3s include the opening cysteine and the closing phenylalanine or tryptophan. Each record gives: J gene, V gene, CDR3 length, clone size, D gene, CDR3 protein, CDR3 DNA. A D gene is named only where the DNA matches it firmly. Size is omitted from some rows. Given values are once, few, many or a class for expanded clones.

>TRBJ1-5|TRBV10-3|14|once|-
CAARPGMSNQPQHF
TGTGCCGCCAGGCCAGGGATGAGCAATCAGCCCCAGCATTTT
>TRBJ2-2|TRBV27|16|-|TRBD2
CASSLRLAVNTGELFF
TGTGCCAGCAGTTTACGGCTAGCGGTTAACACCGGGGAGCTGTTTTTT
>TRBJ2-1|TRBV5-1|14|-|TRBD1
CASSPGQGVDEQFF
TGCGCCAGCAGCCCGGGACAGGGGGTCGATGAGCAGTTCTTC
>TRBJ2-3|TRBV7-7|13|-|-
CASSPRTSDTQYF
TGTGCTAGCAGCCCTAGGACTTCAGATACGCAGTATTTT
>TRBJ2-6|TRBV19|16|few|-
CASSPGLDSGANVLTF
TGTGCCAGTAGTCCGGGACTCGACTCTGGGGCCAACGTCCTGACTTTC
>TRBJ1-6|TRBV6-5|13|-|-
CASSYSPGEALHF
TGTGCCAGCAGTTACTCCCCCGGGGAGGCCCTCCACTTT
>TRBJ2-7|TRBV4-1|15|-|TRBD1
CASSQGDSRSCEQYF
TGCGCCAGCAGCCAGGGGGACAGTCGGTCATGCGAGCAGTACTTC
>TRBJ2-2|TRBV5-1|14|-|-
CASSPSRDTGELFF
TGCGCCAGCAGCCCATCTCGGGACACCGGGGAGCTGTTTTTT
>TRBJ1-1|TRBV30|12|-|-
CAWSQRRLEAFF
TGTGCCTGGAGTCAAAGGAGACTTGAAGCTTTCTTT
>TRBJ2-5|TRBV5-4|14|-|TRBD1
CASSPLGQGETQYF
TGTGCCAGCAGCCCACTGGGACAGGGGGAGACCCAGTACTTC
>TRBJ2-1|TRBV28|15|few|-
CASSLSGMSYNEQFF
TGTGCCAGCAGTTTAAGCGGCATGAGTTACAATGAGCAGTTCTTC
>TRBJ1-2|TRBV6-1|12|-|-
CASNENRNGYTF
TGTGCCAGCAACGAGAACAGGAATGGCTACACCTTC
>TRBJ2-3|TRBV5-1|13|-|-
CASSLTLRRAQYF
TGCGCCAGCAGCCTGACATTAAGGAGGGCGCAGTATTTT
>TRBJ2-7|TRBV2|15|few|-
CASSVNLAGPYEQYF
TGTGCCAGCAGTGTTAATTTGGCAGGCCCCTACGAGCAGTACTTC
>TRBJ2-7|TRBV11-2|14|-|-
CASSLDFGYYEQYF
TGTGCCAGCAGCTTAGATTTCGGGTACTACGAGCAGTACTTC
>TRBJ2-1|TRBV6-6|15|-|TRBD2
CASRPGLAGKDEQFF
TGTGCCAGCAGACCCGGACTAGCGGGGAAGGATGAGCAGTTCTTC
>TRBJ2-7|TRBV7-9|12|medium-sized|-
CASSFLTGEQYF
TGTGCCAGCAGCTTTTTGACGGGTGAGCAGTACTTC
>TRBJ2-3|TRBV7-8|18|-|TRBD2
CASSLAYTSGGAGDTQYF
TGTGCCAGCAGCTTAGCCTACACTAGCGGGGGGGCCGGAGATACGCAGTATTTT
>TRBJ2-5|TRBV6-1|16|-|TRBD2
CASSEARQRGGETQYF
TGTGCCAGCAGTGAAGCGCGCCAGCGGGGGGGCGAGACCCAGTACTTC
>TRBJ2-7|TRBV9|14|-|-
CASSVNSGAYEQYF
TGTGCCAGCAGCGTAAATAGCGGTGCCTACGAGCAGTACTTC
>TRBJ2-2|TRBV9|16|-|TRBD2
CASSVESGRMGGELFF
TGTGCCAGCAGCGTAGAAAGCGGGAGAATGGGCGGGGAGCTGTTTTTT
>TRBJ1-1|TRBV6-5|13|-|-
CASSRGMNTEAFF
TGTGCCAGCTCCCGAGGCATGAACACTGAAGCTTTCTTT
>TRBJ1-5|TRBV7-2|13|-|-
CASSFLRNQPQHF
TGTGCCAGCAGCTTTCTTCGCAATCAGCCCCAGCATTTT
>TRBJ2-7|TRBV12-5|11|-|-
CASVSAYEQYF
TGTGCTAGTGTTTCGGCCTACGAGCAGTACTTC
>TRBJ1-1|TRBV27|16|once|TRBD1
CASSSRRADRAGEAFF
TGTGCCAGCAGTTCCCGTCGCGCGGACAGGGCGGGTGAAGCTTTCTTT
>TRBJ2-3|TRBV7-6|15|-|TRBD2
CASSPREGSTDTQYF
TGTGCCAGCAGCCCTCGGGAGGGGAGCACAGATACGCAGTATTTT
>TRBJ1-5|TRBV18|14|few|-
CASSPGGRNQPQHF
TGTGCCAGCTCACCAGGCGGGAGAAACCAGCCCCAGCATTTT
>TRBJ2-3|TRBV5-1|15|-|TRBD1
CASSPGQGRADTQYF
TGCGCCAGCAGCCCTGGACAGGGCCGCGCAGATACGCAGTATTTT
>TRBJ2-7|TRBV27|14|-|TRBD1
CASRGDRVVGEQYF
TGTGCCAGCAGAGGGGACAGGGTGGTGGGCGAGCAGTACTTC
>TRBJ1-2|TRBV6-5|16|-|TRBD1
CASSSSTGVGNYGYTF
TGTGCCAGCAGTTCCTCAACAGGGGTTGGGAACTATGGCTACACCTTC
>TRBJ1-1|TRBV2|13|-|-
CASSATANTEAFF
TGTGCCAGCTCGGCTACAGCGAACACTGAAGCTTTCTTT
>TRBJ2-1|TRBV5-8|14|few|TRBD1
CASSLIQGYNEQFF
TGTGCCAGCAGCTTAATACAGGGGTACAATGAGCAGTTCTTC
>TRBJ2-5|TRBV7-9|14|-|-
CASSLVGDKETQYF
TGTGCCAGCAGCTTAGTAGGGGACAAAGAGACCCAGTACTTC
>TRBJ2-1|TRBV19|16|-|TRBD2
CASSLSGAGGGNEQFF
TGTGCCAGTAGCCTCAGCGGAGCGGGAGGGGGCAATGAGCAGTTCTTC
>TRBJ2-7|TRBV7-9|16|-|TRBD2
CASSLTRSGNSYEQYF
TGTGCCAGCAGCTTGACGAGGAGCGGGAACTCCTACGAGCAGTACTTC
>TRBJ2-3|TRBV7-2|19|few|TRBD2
CASSLGLAGVPALTDTQYF
TGTGCCAGCAGCTTAGGGCTAGCGGGAGTCCCGGCACTCACAGATACGCAGTATTTT
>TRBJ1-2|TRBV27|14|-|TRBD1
CASSWTGGRYGYTF
TGTGCCAGCAGTTGGACAGGGGGAAGGTATGGCTACACCTTC
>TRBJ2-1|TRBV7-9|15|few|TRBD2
CASSFGSGSGNEQFF
TGTGCCAGCAGCTTTGGTAGCGGGAGCGGGAATGAGCAGTTCTTC
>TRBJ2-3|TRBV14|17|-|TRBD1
CASSQGSGTASTDTQYF
TGTGCCAGCAGCCAAGGGTCCGGGACAGCGAGCACAGATACGCAGTATTTT
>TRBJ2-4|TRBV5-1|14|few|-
CASSPDGGRDIQYF
TGCGCCAGCAGCCCAGACGGGGGAAGGGACATTCAGTACTTC
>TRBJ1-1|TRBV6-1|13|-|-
CASGRQRETEAFF
TGTGCCAGCGGAAGACAGCGTGAAACTGAAGCTTTCTTT
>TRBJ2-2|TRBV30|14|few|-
CALNRVGVAGELFF
TGTGCCTTAAACCGTGTCGGGGTAGCCGGGGAGCTGTTTTTT
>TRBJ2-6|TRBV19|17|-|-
CASSIDDVRDGANVLTF
TGTGCCAGTAGTATAGATGATGTGAGGGATGGGGCCAACGTCCTGACTTTC
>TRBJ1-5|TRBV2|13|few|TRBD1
CASRTGGNQPQHF
TGTGCCAGCAGGACAGGGGGCAATCAGCCCCAGCATTTT
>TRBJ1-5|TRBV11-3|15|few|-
CASSSTGSGNQPQHF
TGTGCCAGCAGCTCTACAGGGTCAGGGAATCAGCCCCAGCATTTT
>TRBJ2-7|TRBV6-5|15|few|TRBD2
CASSYGLAGGHEQYF
TGTGCCAGCAGTTATGGGCTAGCGGGAGGCCACGAGCAGTACTTC
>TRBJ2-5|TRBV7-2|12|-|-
CASSIELKTQYF
TGTGCCAGCAGCATCGAACTCAAGACCCAGTACTTC
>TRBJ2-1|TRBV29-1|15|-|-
CSVEVPGWVYNEQFF
TGCAGCGTTGAAGTTCCCGGGTGGGTATACAATGAGCAGTTCTTC
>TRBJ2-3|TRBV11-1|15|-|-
CASSRLGANTDTQYF
TGTGCCAGCAGCCGGTTGGGGGCTAACACAGATACGCAGTATTTT
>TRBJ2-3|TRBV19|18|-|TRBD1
CASSRLTRDRGQTDTQYF
TGTGCCAGTAGTCGGTTGACCAGGGACAGGGGGCAGACAGATACGCAGTATTTT
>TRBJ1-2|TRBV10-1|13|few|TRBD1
CASSPDRSDGYTF
TGCGCCAGCAGCCCGGACAGGAGTGATGGCTACACCTTC